The sequence of this TCR beta chain was determined in a study of blood T cell repertoires in COVID-19. The CDR3 is made up of 15 amino acids. V trimming: 3 bases; J trimming: 4 bases; junction bases outside the gene matches: 6. Germline V gene data show CDR1 as SNHLY and CDR2 as FYNNEI. Sequencing was performed with immunoSEQ multiplex PCR; in TCRdb, only in-frame clones are kept and a portion is missing. The table has 140,000 to 150,000 clones, around 87% seen once. Assignments of participants to cohorts depended upon their own reported clinical history. Before being deemed recovered, Cohort 3 donors had two negative PCRs, clearance, or symptom resolution.

The source is a man aged 60-69 years who had recovered from COVID-19. Material for sequencing was PBMCs or T cells enriched from blood (not recorded which). The J gene is TRBJ2-5, the V gene TRBV2, with 9 bases identical to TRBD2. CDR3 coding DNA: TGTGCCAGCAGTGATCTGCGGGGGGGTTCAGAGACCCAGTACTTC. Protein sequence: CASSDLRGGSETQYF.